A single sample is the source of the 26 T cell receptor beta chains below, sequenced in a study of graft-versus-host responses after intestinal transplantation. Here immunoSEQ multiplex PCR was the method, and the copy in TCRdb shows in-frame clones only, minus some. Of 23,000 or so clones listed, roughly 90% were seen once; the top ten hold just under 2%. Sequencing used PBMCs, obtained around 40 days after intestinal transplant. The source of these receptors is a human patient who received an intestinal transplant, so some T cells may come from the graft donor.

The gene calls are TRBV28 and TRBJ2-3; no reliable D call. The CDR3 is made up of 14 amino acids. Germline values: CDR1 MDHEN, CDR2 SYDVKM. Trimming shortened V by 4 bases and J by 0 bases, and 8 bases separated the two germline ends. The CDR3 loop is CASSSRASTDTQYF. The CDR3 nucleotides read TGTGCCAGCAGTTCACGTGCTAGCACAGATACGCAGTATTTT.

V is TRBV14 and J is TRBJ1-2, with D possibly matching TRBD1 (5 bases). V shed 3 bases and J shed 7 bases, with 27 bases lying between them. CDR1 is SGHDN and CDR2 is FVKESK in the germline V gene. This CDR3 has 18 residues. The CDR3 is CASSQGTRTLQFSRGYTF. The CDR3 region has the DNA TGTGCCAGCAGCCAGGGAACCCGGACACTTCAGTTTTCGCGTGGCTACACCTTC.

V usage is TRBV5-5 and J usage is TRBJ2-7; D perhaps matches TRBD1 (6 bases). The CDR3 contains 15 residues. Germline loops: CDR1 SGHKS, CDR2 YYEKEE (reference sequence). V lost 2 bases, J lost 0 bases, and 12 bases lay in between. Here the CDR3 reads CASSLRPRGSYEQYF. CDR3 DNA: TGTGCCAGCAGCTTACGGCCCAGGGGCTCCTACGAGCAGTACTTC. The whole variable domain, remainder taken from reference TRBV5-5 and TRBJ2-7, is DAGVTQSPTHLIKTRGQQVTLRCSPISGHKSVSWYQQVLGQGPQFIFQYYEKEERGRGNFPDRFSARQFPNYSSELNVNALLLGDSALYLCASSLRPRGSYEQYFGPGTRLTVT.

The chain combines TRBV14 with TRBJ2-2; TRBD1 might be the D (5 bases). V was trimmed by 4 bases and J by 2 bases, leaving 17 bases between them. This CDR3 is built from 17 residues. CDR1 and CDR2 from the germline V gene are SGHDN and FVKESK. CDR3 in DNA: TGTGCCAGCAGCCCCCCTTTTCAACAGGTTAACACCGGGGAGCTGTTTTTT. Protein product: CASSPPFQQVNTGELFF. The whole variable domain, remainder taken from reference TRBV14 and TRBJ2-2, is EAGVTQFPSHSVIEKGQTVTLRCDPISGHDNLYWYRRVMGKEIKFLLHFVKESKQDESGMPNNRFLAERTGGTYSTLKVQPAELEDSGVYFCASSPPFQQVNTGELFFGEGSRLTVL.

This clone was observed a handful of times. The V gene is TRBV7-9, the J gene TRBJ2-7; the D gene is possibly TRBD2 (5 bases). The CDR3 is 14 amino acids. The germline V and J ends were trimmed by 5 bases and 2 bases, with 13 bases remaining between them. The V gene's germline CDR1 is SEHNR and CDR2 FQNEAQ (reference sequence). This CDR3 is CASSVSGIAYEQYF. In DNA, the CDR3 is TGTGCCAGCAGCGTTTCCGGGATCGCCTACGAGCAGTACTTC.

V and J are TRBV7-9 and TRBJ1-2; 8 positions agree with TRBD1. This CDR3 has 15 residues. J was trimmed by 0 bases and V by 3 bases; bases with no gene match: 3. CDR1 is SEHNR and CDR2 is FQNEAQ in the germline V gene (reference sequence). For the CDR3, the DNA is TGTGCCAGCAGCTTCGGACAGGGAGCTAACTATGGCTACACCTTC. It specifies CASSFGQGANYGYTF.

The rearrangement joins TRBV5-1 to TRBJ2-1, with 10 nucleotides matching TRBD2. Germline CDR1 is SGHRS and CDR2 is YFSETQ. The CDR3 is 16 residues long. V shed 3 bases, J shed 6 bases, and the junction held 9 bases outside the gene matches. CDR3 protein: CASSSFGSSGSNEQFF. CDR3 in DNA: TGCGCCAGCAGCTCTTTTGGGTCTAGCGGGAGCAATGAGCAGTTCTTC.

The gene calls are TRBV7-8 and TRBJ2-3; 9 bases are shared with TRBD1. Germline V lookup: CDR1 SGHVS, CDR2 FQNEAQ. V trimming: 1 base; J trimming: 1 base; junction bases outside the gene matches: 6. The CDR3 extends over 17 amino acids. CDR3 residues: CASSLVRRDRGTDTQYF. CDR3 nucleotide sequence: TGTGCCAGCAGCTTAGTCCGACGGGACAGGGGCACAGATACGCAGTATTTT.

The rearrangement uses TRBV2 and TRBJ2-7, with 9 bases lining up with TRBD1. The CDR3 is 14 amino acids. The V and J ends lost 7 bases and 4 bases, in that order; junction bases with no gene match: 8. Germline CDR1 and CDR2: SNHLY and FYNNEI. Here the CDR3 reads CASTRQGEPYEQYF. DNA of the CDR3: TGTGCCAGCACCCGACAGGGGGAACCATACGAGCAGTACTTC.

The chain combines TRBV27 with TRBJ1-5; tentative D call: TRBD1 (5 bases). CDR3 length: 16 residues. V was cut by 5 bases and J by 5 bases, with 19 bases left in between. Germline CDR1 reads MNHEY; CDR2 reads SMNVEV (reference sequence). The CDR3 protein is CASSTWGGTGDQPQHF. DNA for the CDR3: TGTGCCAGCAGTACTTGGGGGGGAACAGGAGATCAGCCCCAGCATTTT.

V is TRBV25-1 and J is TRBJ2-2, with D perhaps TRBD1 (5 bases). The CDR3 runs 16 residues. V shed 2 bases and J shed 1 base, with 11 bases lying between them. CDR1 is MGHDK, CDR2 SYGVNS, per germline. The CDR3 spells CASSERQGGNTGELFF. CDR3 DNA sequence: TGTGCCAGCAGTGAACGGCAGGGTGGGAACACCGGGGAGCTGTTTTTT.

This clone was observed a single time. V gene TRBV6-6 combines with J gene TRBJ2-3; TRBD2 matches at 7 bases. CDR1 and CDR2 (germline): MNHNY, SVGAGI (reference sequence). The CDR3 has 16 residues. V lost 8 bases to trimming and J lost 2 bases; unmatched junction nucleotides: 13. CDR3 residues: CASRKWDYRYTDTQYF. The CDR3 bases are TGTGCCAGCCGGAAATGGGACTACCGATACACAGATACGCAGTATTTT.

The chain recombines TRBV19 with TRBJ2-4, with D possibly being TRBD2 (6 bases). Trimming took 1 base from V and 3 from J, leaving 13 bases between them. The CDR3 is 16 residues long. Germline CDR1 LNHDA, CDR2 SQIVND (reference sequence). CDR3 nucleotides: TGTGCCAGTAGTATAGTCCCCACCGGGGGCAAAAACATTCAGTACTTC. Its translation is CASSIVPTGGKNIQYF.

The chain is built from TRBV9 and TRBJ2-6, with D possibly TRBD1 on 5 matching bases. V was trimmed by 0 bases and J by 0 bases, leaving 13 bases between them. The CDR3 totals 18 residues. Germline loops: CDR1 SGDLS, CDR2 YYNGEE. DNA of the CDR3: TGTGCCAGCAGCGTAGAGGGGCGGTGGGGCTCTGGGGCCAACGTCCTGACTTTC. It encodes CASSVEGRWGSGANVLTF. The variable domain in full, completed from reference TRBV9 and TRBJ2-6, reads DSGVTQTPKHLITATGQRVTLRCSPRSGDLSVYWYQQSLDQGLQFLIQYYNGEERAKGNILERFSAQQFPDLHSELNLSSLELGDSALYFCASSVEGRWGSGANVLTFGAGSRLTVL.

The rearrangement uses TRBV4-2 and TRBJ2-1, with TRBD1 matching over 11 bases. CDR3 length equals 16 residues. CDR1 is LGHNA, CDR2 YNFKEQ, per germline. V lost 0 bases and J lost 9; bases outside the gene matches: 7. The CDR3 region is CASSQDRDRGFFEQFF. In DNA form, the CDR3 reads TGTGCCAGCAGCCAAGACCGGGACAGGGGGTTTTTTGAGCAGTTCTTC.

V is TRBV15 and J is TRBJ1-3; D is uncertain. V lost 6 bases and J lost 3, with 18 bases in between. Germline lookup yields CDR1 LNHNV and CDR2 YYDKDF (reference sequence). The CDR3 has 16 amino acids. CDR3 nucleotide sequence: TGTGCCACCAGGGACCGCTGGGGTCCATATGGAAACACCATATATTTT. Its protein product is CATRDRWGPYGNTIYF. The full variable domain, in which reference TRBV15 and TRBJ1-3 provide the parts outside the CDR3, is DAMVIQNPRYQVTQFGKPVTLSCSQTLNHNVMYWYQQKSSQAPKLLFHYYDKDFNNEADTPDNFQSRRPNTSFCFLDIRSPGLGDTAMYLCATRDRWGPYGNTIYFGEGSWLTVV.

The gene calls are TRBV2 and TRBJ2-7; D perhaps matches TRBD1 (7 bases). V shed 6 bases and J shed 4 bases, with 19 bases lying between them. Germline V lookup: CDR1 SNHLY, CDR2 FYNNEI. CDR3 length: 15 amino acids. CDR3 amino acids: CASSGQAGTYYEQYF. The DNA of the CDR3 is TGTGCCAGCAGCGGACAGGCCGGGACTTATTACGAGCAGTACTTC.

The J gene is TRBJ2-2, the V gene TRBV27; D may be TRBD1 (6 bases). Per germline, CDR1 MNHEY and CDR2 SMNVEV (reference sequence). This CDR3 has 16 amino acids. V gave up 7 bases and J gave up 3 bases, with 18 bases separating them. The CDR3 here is CASTSRRTDDTGELFF. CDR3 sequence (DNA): TGTGCCAGCACTAGTAGGCGGACAGATGACACCGGGGAGCTGTTTTTT.

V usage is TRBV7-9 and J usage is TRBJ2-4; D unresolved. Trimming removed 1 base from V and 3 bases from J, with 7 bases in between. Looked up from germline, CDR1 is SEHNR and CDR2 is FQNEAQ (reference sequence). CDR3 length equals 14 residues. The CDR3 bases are TGTGCCAGCAGCTTAGTTTTCTTCAAAAACATTCAGTACTTC. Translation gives CASSLVFFKNIQYF. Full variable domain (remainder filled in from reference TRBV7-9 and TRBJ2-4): DTGVSQNPRHKITKRGQNVTFRCDPISEHNRLYWYRQTLGQGPEFLTYFQNEAQLEKSRLLSDRFSAERPKGSFSTLEIQRTEQGDSAMYLCASSLVFFKNIQYFGAGTRLSVL.

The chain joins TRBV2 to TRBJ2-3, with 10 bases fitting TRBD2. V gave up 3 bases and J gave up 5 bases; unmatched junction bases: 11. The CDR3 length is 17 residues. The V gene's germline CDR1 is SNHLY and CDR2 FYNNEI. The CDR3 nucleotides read TGTGCCAGCAGTGATGCGGCCGACCGACTAGCGGGAGATACGCAGTATTTT. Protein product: CASSDAADRLAGDTQYF. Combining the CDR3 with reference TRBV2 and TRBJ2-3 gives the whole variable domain EPEVTQTPSHQVTQMGQEVILRCVPISNHLYFYWYRQILGQKVEFLVSFYNNEISEKSEIFDDQFSVERPDGSNFTLKIRSTKLEDSAMYFCASSDAADRLAGDTQYFGPGTRLTVL.

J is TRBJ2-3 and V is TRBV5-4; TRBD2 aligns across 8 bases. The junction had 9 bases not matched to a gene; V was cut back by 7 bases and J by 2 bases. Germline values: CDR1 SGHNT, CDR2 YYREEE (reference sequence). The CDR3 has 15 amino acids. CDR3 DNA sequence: TGTGCCAGCGGCGAGCGGGAGCGCCCCACAGATACGCAGTATTTT. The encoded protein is CASGERERPTDTQYF.

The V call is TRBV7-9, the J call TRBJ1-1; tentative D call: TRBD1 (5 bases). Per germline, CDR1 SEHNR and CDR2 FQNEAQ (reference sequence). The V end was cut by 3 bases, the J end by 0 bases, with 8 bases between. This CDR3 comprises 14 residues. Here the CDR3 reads CASSFRVMNTEAFF. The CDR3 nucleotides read TGTGCCAGCAGCTTCAGGGTTATGAACACTGAAGCTTTCTTT.

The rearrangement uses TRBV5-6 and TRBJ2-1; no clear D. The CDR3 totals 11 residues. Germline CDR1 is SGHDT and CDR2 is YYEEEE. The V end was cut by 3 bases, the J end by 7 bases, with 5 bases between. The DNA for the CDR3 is TGTGCCAGCAGCTGGGTAAATGAGCAGTTCTTC. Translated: CASSWVNEQFF.

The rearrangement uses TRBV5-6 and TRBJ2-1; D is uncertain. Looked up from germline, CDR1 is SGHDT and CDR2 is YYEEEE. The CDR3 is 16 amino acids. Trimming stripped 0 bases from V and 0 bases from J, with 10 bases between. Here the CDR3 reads CASSLARAVSYNEQFF. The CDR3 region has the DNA TGTGCCAGCAGCTTGGCTCGAGCTGTCTCCTACAATGAGCAGTTCTTC.

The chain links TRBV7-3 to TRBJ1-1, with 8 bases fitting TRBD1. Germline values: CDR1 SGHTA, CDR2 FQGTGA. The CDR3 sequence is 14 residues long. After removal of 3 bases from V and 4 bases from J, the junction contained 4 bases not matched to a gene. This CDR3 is CASSLTGVFTEAFF. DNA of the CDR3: TGTGCCAGCAGCTTGACAGGGGTATTCACTGAAGCTTTCTTT.

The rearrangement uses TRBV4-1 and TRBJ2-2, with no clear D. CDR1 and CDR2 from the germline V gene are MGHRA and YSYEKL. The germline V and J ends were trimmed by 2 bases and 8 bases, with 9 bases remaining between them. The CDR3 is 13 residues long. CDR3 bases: TGCGCCAGCAGCCAAAGTCGCAGGGGGGAGCTGTTTTTT. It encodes CASSQSRRGELFF.